This TCR beta chain was found in a study of radiation and T cells in renal cell carcinoma. Study at large: Nephrectomy followed 15 Gy stereotactic body radiation by 4 weeks.

Trimming pared 5 bases from V and 6 bases from J, leaving 8 bases between. Germline CDR1 and CDR2: MDHEN and SYDVKM. CDR3 size: 11 residues. The time point is: blood 2 weeks post-SBRT. Treatment in this sample: 15 Gy SBRT to primary tumor, nephrectomy 4 weeks later. Measured with immunoSEQ multiplex PCR; TCRdb has only the in-frame clones, and not every one. Of some 120,000 clones in the sample, approximately 90% were seen once. This receptor was identified in a woman aged 70-85 years with renal cell carcinoma. The chain links TRBV28 to TRBJ2-7; a weak D match, TRBD2 (5 bases). The sequenced sample was blood, obtained from a patient whose treatment included radiotherapy and nephrectomy. CDR3 protein: CASSILGEQYF. Written as DNA, the CDR3 is TGTGCCAGCAGTATACTAGGCGAGCAGTACTTC.